The 3 T cell receptor beta chains reported below all come from one sample, sequenced in a study of OX40 agonist ivuxolimab in advanced cancers. The data were produced by immunoSEQ multiplex PCR, yet TCRdb's version contains in-frame clones alone and is incomplete. The sample lists tens of thousands of clones; approximately 78% were seen once. Source: CD4+ or CD8+ T cells sorted from blood, taken in a trial of the OX40 agonist ivuxolimab. Receptors were obtained from an adult with an advanced solid tumor such as melanoma, head and neck, liver or kidney cancer.

The chain employs TRBV2 and TRBJ2-1; tentative D call: TRBD1 (5 bases). Germline V gene lookup returns CDR1 SNHLY and CDR2 FYNNEI. V lost 4 bases and J lost 5, with 6 bases in between. The CDR3 runs 12 residues. CDR3 loop: CASSGQNNEQFF. The CDR3, as DNA: TGTGCCAGCAGTGGACAGAACAATGAGCAGTTCTTC.

The CDR3 DNA follows: TGTGCCAGCAGCTTGGGACTCCTATCCTACAATGAGCAGTTCTTC. It codes for CASSLGLLSYNEQFF. J is TRBJ2-1 and V is TRBV5-5; no definite D call. V was clipped by 0 bases and J by 1 base, with 8 bases between them. This CDR3 is 15 amino acids long. CDR1 and CDR2 (germline): SGHKS, YYEKEE (reference sequence). Full variable domain (rest looked up from reference TRBV5-5 and TRBJ2-1): DAGVTQSPTHLIKTRGQQVTLRCSPISGHKSVSWYQQVLGQGPQFIFQYYEKEERGRGNFPDRFSARQFPNYSSELNVNALLLGDSALYLCASSLGLLSYNEQFFGPGTRLTVL.

The chain couples TRBV21-1 to TRBJ2-7; the DNA was not compared with TRBD2, the D call given in the table. TRBV21-1 is noted as a pseudogene. This CDR3 region has 16 residues. The CDR3 DNA reads as TGTGCCAGCAGCCGCCAGACTAGCGGGAGAGCGTACGAGCAGTACGTC. Translated: CASSRQTSGRAYEQYV.